This record looks at one T cell receptor beta chain sequence and its context. Time point: cycle 4 day 1 (C4D1), after 6 weeks of nivolumab. Relapses following autologous stem cell transplantation were seen in all patients, with brentuximab vedotin exposure varying. The data originate from a study of PD-1 blockade in classical Hodgkin lymphoma. The CDR3 has 15 residues. The germline V gene has CDR1 MNHEY and CDR2 SVGAGI. V was shortened by 2 bases and J by 3 bases, with 11 bases between the two germline ends. The repertoire was sequenced with immunoSEQ multiplex PCR; TCRdb's copy has only in-frame clones and lacks some. Of 25,000 to 30,000 clones listed, about four fifths are singletons.

The source of this sequence is a human donor with classical Hodgkin lymphoma. The sample here was peripheral blood mononuclear cells (PBMCs), taken before the fourth cycle of nivolumab. The rearrangement joins TRBV6-5 to TRBJ1-3; weak D call: TRBD1 (5 bases). The CDR3 DNA follows: TGTGCCAGCAGTTACACTTATGACAGTGGAAACACCATATATTTT. As protein: CASSYTYDSGNTIYF.